Sequencing of this T cell receptor beta chain was carried out in a study of blood T cell repertoires in COVID-19. Study-wide context: The study drew acute and convalescent COVID-19 samples from the United States, Italy and Spain. PBMCs, B-cell-depleted T cells, or T cells were the source of the cDNA or gDNA that made up the material.

In the authors' workflow: Reference gene primer amplification gave estimated nucleated cell counts. Clones were read by immunoSEQ multiplex PCR, and TCRdb kept only the in-frame ones, dropping some. That table is the source of V, J and clone size, and D and trimming were worked out from the DNA. In the table there are about 99,000 clones, 88% of which are singletons. J was trimmed by 5 bases and V by 2 bases; bases with no gene match: 10. The V gene's germline CDR1 is SGHAT and CDR2 FQNNGV. The CDR3 loop spans 16 amino acids. This TCR was sampled from a human donor in a cohort sampled during active COVID-19. The chain has TRBV11-2 and TRBJ2-5; 8 bases fit TRBD2. What was sequenced was peripheral blood. The CDR3 here is CASSLLRGGQGETQYF. The CDR3 bases are TGTGCCAGCAGCTTATTACGGGGGGGCCAGGGGGAGACCCAGTACTTC.